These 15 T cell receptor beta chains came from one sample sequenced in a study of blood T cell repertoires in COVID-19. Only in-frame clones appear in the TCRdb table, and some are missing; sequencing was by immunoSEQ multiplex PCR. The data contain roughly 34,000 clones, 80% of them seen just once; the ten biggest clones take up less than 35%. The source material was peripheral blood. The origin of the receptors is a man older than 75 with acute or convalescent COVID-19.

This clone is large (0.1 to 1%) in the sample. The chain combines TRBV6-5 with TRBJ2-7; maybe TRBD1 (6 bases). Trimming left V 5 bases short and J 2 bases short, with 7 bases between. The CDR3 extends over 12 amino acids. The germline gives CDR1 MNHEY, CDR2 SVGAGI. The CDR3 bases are TGTGCCAGCAGTACAGGGACCTACGAGCAGTACTTC. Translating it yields CASSTGTYEQYF.

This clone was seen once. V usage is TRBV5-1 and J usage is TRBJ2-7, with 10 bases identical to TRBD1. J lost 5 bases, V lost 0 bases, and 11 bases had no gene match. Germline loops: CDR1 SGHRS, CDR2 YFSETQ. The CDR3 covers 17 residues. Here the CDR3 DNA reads TGCGCCAGCAGCTTGGCGGTGTCGGGACAGGGGATCCACGAGCAGTACTTC. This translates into CASSLAVSGQGIHEQYF. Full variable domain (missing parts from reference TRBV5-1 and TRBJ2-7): KAGVTQTPRYLIKTRGQQVTLSCSPISGHRSVSWYQQTPGQGLQFLFEYFSETQRNKGNFPGRFSGRQFSNSRSEMNVSTLELGDSALYLCASSLAVSGQGIHEQYFGPGTRLTVT.

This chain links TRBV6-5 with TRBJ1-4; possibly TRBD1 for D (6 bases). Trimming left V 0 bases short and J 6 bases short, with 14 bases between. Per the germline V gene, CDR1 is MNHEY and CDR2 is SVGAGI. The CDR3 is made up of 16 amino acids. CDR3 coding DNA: TGTGCCAGCAGTTACTCTGGGACACCGATACATGAAAAACTGTTTTTT. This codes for CASSYSGTPIHEKLFF.

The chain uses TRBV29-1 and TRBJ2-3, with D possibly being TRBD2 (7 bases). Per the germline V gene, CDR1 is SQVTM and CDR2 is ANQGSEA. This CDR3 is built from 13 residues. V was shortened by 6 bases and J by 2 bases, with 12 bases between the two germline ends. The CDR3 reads CSVGGRSTDTQYF. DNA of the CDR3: TGCAGCGTGGGGGGGCGTTCCACAGATACGCAGTATTTT.

The chain's CDR3 is CASSEDRGGTGELFF. CDR3 sequence (DNA): TGTGCCAGCAGTGAAGACAGGGGAGGAACCGGGGAGCTGTTTTTT. The chain is built from TRBV6-1 and TRBJ2-2, with a possible D match to TRBD1 (7 bases). The CDR3 length is 15 residues. The V end was cut by 1 base, the J end by 5 bases, with 11 bases between. Per germline, CDR1 MNHNS and CDR2 SASEGT.

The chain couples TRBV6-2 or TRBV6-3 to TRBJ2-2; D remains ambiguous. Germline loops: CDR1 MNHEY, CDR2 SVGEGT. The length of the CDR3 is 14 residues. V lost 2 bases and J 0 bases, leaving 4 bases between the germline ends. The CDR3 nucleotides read TGTGCCAGCAGTTACCAGGCGAACACCGGGGAGCTGTTTTTT. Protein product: CASSYQANTGELFF.

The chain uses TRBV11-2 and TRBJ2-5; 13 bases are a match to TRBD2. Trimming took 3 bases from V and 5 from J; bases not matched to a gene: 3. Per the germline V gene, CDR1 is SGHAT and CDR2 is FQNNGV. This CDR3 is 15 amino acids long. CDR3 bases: TGTGCCAGCAGCTTCACTAGCGGGAGGGGGGAGACCCAGTACTTC. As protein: CASSFTSGRGETQYF.

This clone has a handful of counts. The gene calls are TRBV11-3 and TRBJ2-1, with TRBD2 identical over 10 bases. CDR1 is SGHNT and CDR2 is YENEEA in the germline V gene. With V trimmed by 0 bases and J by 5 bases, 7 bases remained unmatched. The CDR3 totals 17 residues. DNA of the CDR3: TGTGCCAGCAGCTTAGATCGTCTAGCGGGAGTTAACAATGAGCAGTTCTTC. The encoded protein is CASSLDRLAGVNNEQFF.

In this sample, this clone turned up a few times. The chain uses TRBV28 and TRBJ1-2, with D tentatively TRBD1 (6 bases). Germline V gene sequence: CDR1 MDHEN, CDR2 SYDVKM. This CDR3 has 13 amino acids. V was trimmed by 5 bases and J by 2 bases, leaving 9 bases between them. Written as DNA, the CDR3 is TGTGCCAGCAGTCCCGGACAGAACTATGGCTACACCTTC. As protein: CASSPGQNYGYTF.

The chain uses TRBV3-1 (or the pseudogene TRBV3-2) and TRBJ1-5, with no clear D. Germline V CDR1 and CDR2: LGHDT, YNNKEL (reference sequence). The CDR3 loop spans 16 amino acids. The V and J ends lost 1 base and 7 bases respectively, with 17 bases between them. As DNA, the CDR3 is TGTGCCAGCAGCCAAGTCAGACGTGACCGGGGACAGCCCCAGCATTTT. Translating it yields CASSQVRRDRGQPQHF.

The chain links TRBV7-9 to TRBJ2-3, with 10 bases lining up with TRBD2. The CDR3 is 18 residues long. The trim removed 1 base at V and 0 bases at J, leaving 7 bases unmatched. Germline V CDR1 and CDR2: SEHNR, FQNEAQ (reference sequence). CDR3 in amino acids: CASSLDLAGEDSTDTQYF. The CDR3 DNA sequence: TGTGCCAGCAGCTTAGACCTAGCGGGAGAGGACAGCACAGATACGCAGTATTTT. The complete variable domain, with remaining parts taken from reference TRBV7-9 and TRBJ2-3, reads DTGVSQNPRHKITKRGQNVTFRCDPISEHNRLYWYRQTLGQGPEFLTYFQNEAQLEKSRLLSDRFSAERPKGSFSTLEIQRTEQGDSAMYLCASSLDLAGEDSTDTQYFGPGTRLTVL.

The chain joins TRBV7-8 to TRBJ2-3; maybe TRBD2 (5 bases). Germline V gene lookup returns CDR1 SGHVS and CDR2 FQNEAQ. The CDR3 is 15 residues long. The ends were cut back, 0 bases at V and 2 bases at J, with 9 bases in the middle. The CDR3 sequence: CASSLAGVHTDTQYF. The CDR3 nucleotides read TGTGCCAGCAGCTTAGCCGGGGTACACACAGATACGCAGTATTTT.

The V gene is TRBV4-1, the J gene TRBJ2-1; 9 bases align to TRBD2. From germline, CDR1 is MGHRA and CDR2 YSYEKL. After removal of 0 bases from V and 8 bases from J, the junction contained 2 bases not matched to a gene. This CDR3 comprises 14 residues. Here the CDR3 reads CASSQERGGDEQFF. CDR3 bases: TGCGCCAGCAGCCAAGAGCGGGGGGGTGATGAGCAGTTCTTC.

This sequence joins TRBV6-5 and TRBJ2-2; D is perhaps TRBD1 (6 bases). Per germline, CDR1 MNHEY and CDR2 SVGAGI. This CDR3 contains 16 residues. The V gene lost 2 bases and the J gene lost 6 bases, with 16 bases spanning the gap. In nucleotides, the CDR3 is TGTGCCAGCAGTTACAGGGGGACATCCGCGGCCGGGGAGCTGTTTTTT. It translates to CASSYRGTSAAGELFF.

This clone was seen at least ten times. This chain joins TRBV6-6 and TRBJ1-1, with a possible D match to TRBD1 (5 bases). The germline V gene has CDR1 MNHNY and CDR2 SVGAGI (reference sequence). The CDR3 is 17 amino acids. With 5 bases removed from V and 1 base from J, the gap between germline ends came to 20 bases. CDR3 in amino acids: CASSRNFRTIRNTEAFF. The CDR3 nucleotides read TGTGCCAGCAGTCGTAATTTTAGGACAATTAGGAACACTGAAGCTTTCTTT.